The 12 T cell receptor beta chains in this list originate from one sample, sequenced in a study of control samples from healthy donors and cancer patients. Libraries were prepared by immunoSEQ multiplex PCR; TCRdb keeps only in-frame clonotypes and omits some of them. The top ten hold 4.1% of the sample, which has 180,000 or so clones, 85% to 95% seen once. Sequenced input: blood. All receptors come from a woman aged 55-70 years in good health.

The CDR3 region has the DNA TGCGCCAGCAGTGTTCCGGACTTGGGGCGTATCGATGAGCAGTTCTTC. It specifies CASSVPDLGRIDEQFF. V and J are TRBV10-2 and TRBJ2-1; either TRBD1 or TRBD2 may supply D (5 bases each). There are 16 residues in the CDR3. Germline CDR1 and CDR2: WSHSY and SAAADI. V lost 4 bases to trimming and J lost 8 bases, with 21 bases between them.

The V and J genes are TRBV27 and TRBJ2-3; 8 nucleotides line up with TRBD2. The CDR3 contains 15 residues. The V segment lost 7 bases and the J segment 2 bases; nucleotides outside the gene matches: 8. Germline loops: CDR1 MNHEY, CDR2 SMNVEV (reference sequence). The CDR3 bases are TGTGCCAGCACCCGCGGGCGGGGGGACACAGATACGCAGTATTTT. Residues: CASTRGRGDTDTQYF.

This chain uses TRBV15 with TRBJ2-2; D tentatively reads TRBD1 or TRBD2 (5 bases each). Deletions cut 3 bases from V and 6 bases from J, with 20 bases between. The CDR3 loop spans 17 amino acids. The germline V gene encodes CDR1 LNHNV and CDR2 YYDKDF (reference sequence). In DNA, the CDR3 is TGTGCCACCAGCAGGTTGAAGGGAGACAGAGACTCCGGGGAGCTGTTTTTT. It translates to CATSRLKGDRDSGELFF.

This chain connects TRBV7-2 to TRBJ1-1, with unresolved D. CDR1 is SGHTA and CDR2 is FQGNSA in the germline V gene. The V and J ends lost 6 bases and 5 bases respectively, with 13 bases between them. This CDR3 has 13 residues. CDR3 sequence: CASSVSTVTEAFF. CDR3 in DNA: TGTGCCAGCAGTGTTTCGACGGTGACTGAAGCTTTCTTT.

The chain is built from TRBV7-7 and TRBJ1-1; no reliable D call. V gave up 4 bases and J gave up 4 bases, with 25 bases separating them. This CDR3 is built from 18 residues. Germline V lookup: CDR1 SSHAT, CDR2 FNYEAQ (reference sequence). CDR3 loop: CASSSYDQDGHEITEAFF. The CDR3 nucleotides read TGTGCCAGCAGCTCCTACGATCAGGACGGCCATGAAATCACTGAAGCTTTCTTT. The variable domain in full, with the rest retrieved from reference TRBV7-7 and TRBJ1-1, is GAGVSQSPRYKVTKRGQDVTLRCDPISSHATLYWYQQALGQGPEFLTYFNYEAQPDKSGLPSDRFSAERPEGSISTLTIQRTEQRDSAMYRCASSSYDQDGHEITEAFFGQGTRLTVV.

This chain joins TRBV3-1 (or the pseudogene TRBV3-2) and TRBJ1-2, with D perhaps TRBD1 (5 bases). CDR1 LGHDT and CDR2 YNNKEL come from the germline V gene (reference sequence). V shed 1 base and J shed 7 bases, with 16 bases lying between them. The CDR3 extends over 15 amino acids. CDR3: CASSQAGRTSGGYTF. CDR3 DNA: TGTGCCAGCAGCCAAGCGGGGCGGACGAGCGGTGGCTACACCTTC.

The chain has TRBV25-1 and TRBJ1-4, with 7 bases identical to TRBD1. V dropped 4 bases and J dropped 4; count of bases not matched to a gene: 6. CDR3 size: 15 residues. Germline V gene data show CDR1 as MGHDK and CDR2 as SYGVNS. DNA for the CDR3: TGTGCCAGCAGTGTCTCCGGGACAGTTAATGAAAAACTGTTTTTT. As protein: CASSVSGTVNEKLFF.

This clone has just one count. The chain combines TRBV30 with TRBJ2-4; tentatively, D is TRBD1 (5 bases). Looked up from germline, CDR1 is GTSNPN and CDR2 is SVGIG (reference sequence). The length of the CDR3 is 14 residues. Trimming took off 1 base at V and 0 bases at J, with 7 bases between the two ends. CDR3 sequence reads: CAWSEGLAKNIQYF. CDR3 nucleotide sequence: TGTGCCTGGAGTGAGGGGCTAGCCAAAAACATTCAGTACTTC.

The genes are TRBV7-2 and TRBJ2-1, with D tentatively TRBD1 (6 bases). The length of the CDR3 is 14 residues. Germline CDR1 SGHTA, CDR2 FQGNSA. V lost 5 bases and J 10 bases, leaving 18 bases between the germline ends. The DNA for the CDR3 is TGTGCCAGCAGCCGGAGGATACAGGGTACCGAGCAGTTCTTC. Its protein product is CASSRRIQGTEQFF.

The chain is built from TRBV5-1 and TRBJ2-3, with unresolved D. CDR3 length: 13 residues. Germline assignment: CDR1 SGHRS and CDR2 YFSETQ. V was trimmed by 0 bases and J by 1 base, leaving 3 bases between them. For the CDR3, the DNA is TGCGCCAGCAGCTTGGGTGGCACAGATACGCAGTATTTT. It yields the protein CASSLGGTDTQYF. Using reference TRBV5-1 and TRBJ2-3 for the parts outside the CDR3, the full variable domain is KAGVTQTPRYLIKTRGQQVTLSCSPISGHRSVSWYQQTPGQGLQFLFEYFSETQRNKGNFPGRFSGRQFSNSRSEMNVSTLELGDSALYLCASSLGGTDTQYFGPGTRLTVL.

This chain uses TRBV5-1 with TRBJ2-7; 8 nucleotides line up with TRBD1. In germline, CDR1 is SGHRS, CDR2 YFSETQ. The CDR3 totals 16 residues. The trim removed 0 bases at V and 1 base at J, leaving 6 bases unmatched. For the CDR3, the DNA is TGCGCCAGCAGCTTGGGGACAGGGTTAGGGTCCTACGAGCAGTACTTC. This sequence encodes CASSLGTGLGSYEQYF.

The chain joins TRBV4-2 to TRBJ2-3, with TRBD2 matching over 10 bases. With V trimmed by 1 base and J by 4 bases, 20 bases remained unmatched. The CDR3 contains 21 residues. CDR1 is LGHNA and CDR2 is YNFKEQ in the germline V gene. DNA for the CDR3: TGTGCCAGCAGCCAAGCCAGAGCTAGCGGGGGCCGACTCACCCACCCAGATACGCAGTATTTT. As protein: CASSQARASGGRLTHPDTQYF.